Below, one T cell receptor beta chain is given with its context. The source of the sample is a study of identifying expanded T cells in peripheral blood. The V segment lost 8 bases and the J segment 4 bases; nucleotides outside the gene matches: 8. Germline lookup yields CDR1 SEHNR and CDR2 FQNEAQ (reference sequence). The CDR3 runs to 15 residues. Libraries were prepared by immunoSEQ multiplex PCR; TCRdb keeps only in-frame clonotypes and omits some of them. The top ten clones hold around 19% of a sample with tens of thousands of clones, about four fifths of them seen once. The chain carries TRBV7-9 and TRBJ2-1, with 10 bases matching TRBD2. The TCR was taken from a person between 18 and 69 years old in good health. The sequencing sample was made of blood. The CDR3: CASAIAGGGYNEQFF. The CDR3 nucleotides read TGTGCCAGCGCAATAGCGGGAGGAGGATACAATGAGCAGTTCTTC.